This T cell receptor beta chain was documented in a study of metastatic and nonmetastatic thyroid tumors. In germline, CDR1 is LGHDT, CDR2 YNNKEL (reference sequence). V dropped 4 bases and J dropped 3; count of bases not matched to a gene: 3. This CDR3 is 14 amino acids long. Study-wide points: Benign nodules reportedly had significantly lower TCR beta diversity than malignant thyroid tumors in blood and tumor.

This clone was seen many times. Its antigen remains unknown. TCRdb reanalyzed the PCR reads via MiXCR. The profile shows 40,000 to 45,000 clones, about a sixth of them singletons. All patients reached thyroid surgery having received no treatment beforehand. The clonotype originates from a female donor with papillary thyroid cancer or a benign thyroid nodule (not recorded which). Some clones in this sample may be carry-over from other donors' samples. The sequenced sample consisted of blood. The chain employs TRBV3-1 and TRBJ2-5, with TRBD1 matching 9 bases. CDR3 protein: CASSRGQGEETQYF. Written as DNA, the CDR3 is TGTGCCAGCAGCCGGGGACAGGGAGAAGAGACCCAGTACTTC.